These 12 T cell receptor beta chains came from one sample sequenced in a study of control samples from healthy donors and cancer patients. Clones were sequenced by immunoSEQ multiplex PCR, and TCRdb holds only the in-frame ones, with some missing. The sample lists around 130,000 clones, approximately 89% occurring once. The sample consisted of PBMCs. The source is a man between 45 and 60 years old with head and neck cancer.

This clone was counted once. V is TRBV2 and J is TRBJ2-7, with D perhaps TRBD1 (5 bases). Trimming cost V 6 bases and J 3 bases, with 12 bases left between them. Germline V CDR1 and CDR2: SNHLY, FYNNEI. CDR3 length: 13 residues. The CDR3 DNA reads as TGTGCCAGCAGATCCGGACAAATCTACGAGCAGTACTTC. It specifies CASRSGQIYEQYF.

The genes are TRBV4-1 and TRBJ1-6; TRBD1 might be the D (5 bases). There are 17 residues in the CDR3. Germline CDR1 reads MGHRA; CDR2 reads YSYEKL. V was shortened by 4 bases and J by 5 bases, with 18 bases between the two germline ends. Here the CDR3 reads CASSPVPSPGNNSPLHF. CDR3 DNA: TGCGCCAGCAGCCCAGTCCCCTCCCCAGGGAATAATTCACCCCTCCACTTT.

The J gene is TRBJ2-1, the V gene TRBV28; 7 positions agree with TRBD2. The V and J ends lost 6 bases and 0 bases, in that order; junction bases with no gene match: 8. CDR1 is MDHEN and CDR2 is SYDVKM in the germline V gene. The CDR3 extends over 16 amino acids. The CDR3 region has the DNA TGTGCCAGCAGACGTAGCGGGCTTAGCTCCTACAATGAGCAGTTCTTC. It encodes CASRRSGLSSYNEQFF. Full variable domain (remainder filled in from reference TRBV28 and TRBJ2-1): DVKVTQSSRYLVKRTGEKVFLECVQDMDHENMFWYRQDPGLGLRLIYFSYDVKMKEKGDIPEGYSVSREKKERFSLILESASTNQTSMYLCASRRSGLSSYNEQFFGPGTRLTVL.

The chain recombines TRBV4-1 with TRBJ2-1; D uncertain. V was cut by 1 base and J by 3 bases, with 4 bases left in between. The CDR3 loop spans 13 amino acids. Germline loops: CDR1 MGHRA, CDR2 YSYEKL. The DNA of the CDR3 is TGCGCCAGCAGCCAAGGGAACTACAATGAGCAGTTCTTC. It encodes CASSQGNYNEQFF.

The chain carries TRBV10-1 and TRBJ2-2, with TRBD2 identical over 8 bases. Losses at the gene ends were 3 bases for V and 6 bases for J; bases not matched to a gene: 6. The CDR3 is made up of 15 amino acids. Germline V gene sequence: CDR1 WNHNN, CDR2 SYGVQD (reference sequence). CDR3 DNA: TGCGCCAGCAGTGATCCTAAGCGGGGGTCCGGGGAGCTGTTTTTT. This translates into CASSDPKRGSGELFF.

CDR3 sequence: CASSQDPPIAGATDTQYF. CDR3 nucleotides: TGCGCCAGCAGCCAAGATCCACCAATAGCGGGAGCCACAGATACGCAGTATTTT. The gene calls are TRBV4-1 and TRBJ2-3, with 9 bases that match TRBD2. The germline V gene encodes CDR1 MGHRA and CDR2 YSYEKL. The length of the CDR3 is 18 residues. With 0 bases clipped from V and 2 bases from J, the junction kept 9 bases outside the gene matches.

There are a few counts of this clone. CDR3 region: CASSFEGFSGEKLFF. The CDR3, as DNA: TGTGCCAGCAGCTTTGAGGGGTTTAGCGGTGAAAAACTGTTTTTT. The chain links TRBV7-8 to TRBJ1-4, with a weak D call TRBD1 (5 bases). Trimming took off 3 bases at V and 7 bases at J, with 15 bases between the two ends. Looked up from germline, CDR1 is SGHVS and CDR2 is FQNEAQ. The CDR3 totals 15 residues.

This clone has a single count. Other nucleotide sequences in the sample specify the same CDR3. The J gene is TRBJ2-2, the V gene TRBV10-1; maybe TRBD2 (5 bases). This CDR3 contains 17 residues. V lost 0 bases to trimming and J lost 3 bases, with 14 bases between them. Germline V gene sequence: CDR1 WNHNN, CDR2 SYGVQD (reference sequence). The CDR3 nucleotides are TGCGCCAGCAGTGAGTCACGGCTAGCTGGGCACACCGGGGAGCTGTTTTTT. Residues: CASSESRLAGHTGELFF.

The chain joins TRBV2 to TRBJ1-4, with no clear D. There are 17 residues in the CDR3. CDR1 is SNHLY and CDR2 is FYNNEI in the germline V gene. Trimming took 2 bases from V and 6 from J, leaving 19 bases between them. CDR3 sequence (DNA): TGTGCCAGCAGTGAATTTAGCTATTCCCGCCTCTATGAAAAACTGTTTTTT. Translating it yields CASSEFSYSRLYEKLFF.

The V and J genes are TRBV2 and TRBJ1-1, with 7 bases identical to TRBD1. Trimming at V came to 2 bases and at J to 5 bases, leaving 11 bases not matched to a gene. The CDR3 is made up of 16 amino acids. Germline V CDR1 and CDR2: SNHLY, FYNNEI. The CDR3 sequence: CASSETPEGAWTEAFF. Written as DNA, the CDR3 is TGTGCCAGCAGTGAAACCCCTGAGGGGGCCTGGACTGAAGCTTTCTTT.

V usage is TRBV12-3 or TRBV12-4 and J usage is TRBJ1-5; D remains unclear. Trimming removed 3 bases from V and 7 bases from J, with 10 bases in between. The CDR3 length is 13 residues. The CDR3: CASSFGVDQPQHF. The CDR3 nucleotides read TGTGCCAGCAGTTTTGGGGTAGACCAGCCCCAGCATTTT.

V is TRBV3-1 (or the pseudogene TRBV3-2) and J is TRBJ2-5, with 15 positions matching TRBD2. Trimming at V came to 1 base and at J to 5 bases, leaving 2 bases not matched to a gene. Germline-derived CDR1 and CDR2 are LGHDT and YNNKEL (reference sequence). The CDR3 runs to 16 residues. In nucleotides, the CDR3 is TGTGCCAGCAGCCAAGGGACTAGCGGGAGGGGGGAGACCCAGTACTTC. This sequence encodes CASSQGTSGRGETQYF.